This TCR beta chain was recovered during a study of vaccination and CD4 T cells after COVID-19. V lost 2 bases to trimming and J lost 6 bases, with 14 bases between them. The CDR3 has 15 residues. Germline V gene lookup returns CDR1 DFQATT and CDR2 SNEGSKA (reference sequence). Indicated time point: late sampling 161 to 241 days after vaccination in three convalescent patients. The sample's treatment: roughly ten-day PBMC culture with coronavirus spike peptide pools or control peptides (ViraFEST assay). The sample holds a few counts of this clonotype. No antigen is known for it. With the Oncomine TCR Beta short-read assay, DNA from cultured CD4+ T cells was sequenced. MiXCR was run by TCRdb on the PCR reads, yielding one entry per CDR3 protein. The sample has roughly 23,000 distinct CDR3 sequences, 42% seen once; the top ten hold 7.5% to 10%.

The source is a human donor who had recovered from COVID-19. Material: CD4+ T cells from blood, cultured in vitro, obtained about 7 months after SARS-CoV-2 vaccination. The chain employs TRBV20-1 and TRBJ1-6; D gene uncertain. In DNA, the CDR3 is TGCAGTGCTAGACCACGTTCGGGGAGTAATTCACCCCTCCACTTT. It specifies CSARPRSGSNSPLHF.